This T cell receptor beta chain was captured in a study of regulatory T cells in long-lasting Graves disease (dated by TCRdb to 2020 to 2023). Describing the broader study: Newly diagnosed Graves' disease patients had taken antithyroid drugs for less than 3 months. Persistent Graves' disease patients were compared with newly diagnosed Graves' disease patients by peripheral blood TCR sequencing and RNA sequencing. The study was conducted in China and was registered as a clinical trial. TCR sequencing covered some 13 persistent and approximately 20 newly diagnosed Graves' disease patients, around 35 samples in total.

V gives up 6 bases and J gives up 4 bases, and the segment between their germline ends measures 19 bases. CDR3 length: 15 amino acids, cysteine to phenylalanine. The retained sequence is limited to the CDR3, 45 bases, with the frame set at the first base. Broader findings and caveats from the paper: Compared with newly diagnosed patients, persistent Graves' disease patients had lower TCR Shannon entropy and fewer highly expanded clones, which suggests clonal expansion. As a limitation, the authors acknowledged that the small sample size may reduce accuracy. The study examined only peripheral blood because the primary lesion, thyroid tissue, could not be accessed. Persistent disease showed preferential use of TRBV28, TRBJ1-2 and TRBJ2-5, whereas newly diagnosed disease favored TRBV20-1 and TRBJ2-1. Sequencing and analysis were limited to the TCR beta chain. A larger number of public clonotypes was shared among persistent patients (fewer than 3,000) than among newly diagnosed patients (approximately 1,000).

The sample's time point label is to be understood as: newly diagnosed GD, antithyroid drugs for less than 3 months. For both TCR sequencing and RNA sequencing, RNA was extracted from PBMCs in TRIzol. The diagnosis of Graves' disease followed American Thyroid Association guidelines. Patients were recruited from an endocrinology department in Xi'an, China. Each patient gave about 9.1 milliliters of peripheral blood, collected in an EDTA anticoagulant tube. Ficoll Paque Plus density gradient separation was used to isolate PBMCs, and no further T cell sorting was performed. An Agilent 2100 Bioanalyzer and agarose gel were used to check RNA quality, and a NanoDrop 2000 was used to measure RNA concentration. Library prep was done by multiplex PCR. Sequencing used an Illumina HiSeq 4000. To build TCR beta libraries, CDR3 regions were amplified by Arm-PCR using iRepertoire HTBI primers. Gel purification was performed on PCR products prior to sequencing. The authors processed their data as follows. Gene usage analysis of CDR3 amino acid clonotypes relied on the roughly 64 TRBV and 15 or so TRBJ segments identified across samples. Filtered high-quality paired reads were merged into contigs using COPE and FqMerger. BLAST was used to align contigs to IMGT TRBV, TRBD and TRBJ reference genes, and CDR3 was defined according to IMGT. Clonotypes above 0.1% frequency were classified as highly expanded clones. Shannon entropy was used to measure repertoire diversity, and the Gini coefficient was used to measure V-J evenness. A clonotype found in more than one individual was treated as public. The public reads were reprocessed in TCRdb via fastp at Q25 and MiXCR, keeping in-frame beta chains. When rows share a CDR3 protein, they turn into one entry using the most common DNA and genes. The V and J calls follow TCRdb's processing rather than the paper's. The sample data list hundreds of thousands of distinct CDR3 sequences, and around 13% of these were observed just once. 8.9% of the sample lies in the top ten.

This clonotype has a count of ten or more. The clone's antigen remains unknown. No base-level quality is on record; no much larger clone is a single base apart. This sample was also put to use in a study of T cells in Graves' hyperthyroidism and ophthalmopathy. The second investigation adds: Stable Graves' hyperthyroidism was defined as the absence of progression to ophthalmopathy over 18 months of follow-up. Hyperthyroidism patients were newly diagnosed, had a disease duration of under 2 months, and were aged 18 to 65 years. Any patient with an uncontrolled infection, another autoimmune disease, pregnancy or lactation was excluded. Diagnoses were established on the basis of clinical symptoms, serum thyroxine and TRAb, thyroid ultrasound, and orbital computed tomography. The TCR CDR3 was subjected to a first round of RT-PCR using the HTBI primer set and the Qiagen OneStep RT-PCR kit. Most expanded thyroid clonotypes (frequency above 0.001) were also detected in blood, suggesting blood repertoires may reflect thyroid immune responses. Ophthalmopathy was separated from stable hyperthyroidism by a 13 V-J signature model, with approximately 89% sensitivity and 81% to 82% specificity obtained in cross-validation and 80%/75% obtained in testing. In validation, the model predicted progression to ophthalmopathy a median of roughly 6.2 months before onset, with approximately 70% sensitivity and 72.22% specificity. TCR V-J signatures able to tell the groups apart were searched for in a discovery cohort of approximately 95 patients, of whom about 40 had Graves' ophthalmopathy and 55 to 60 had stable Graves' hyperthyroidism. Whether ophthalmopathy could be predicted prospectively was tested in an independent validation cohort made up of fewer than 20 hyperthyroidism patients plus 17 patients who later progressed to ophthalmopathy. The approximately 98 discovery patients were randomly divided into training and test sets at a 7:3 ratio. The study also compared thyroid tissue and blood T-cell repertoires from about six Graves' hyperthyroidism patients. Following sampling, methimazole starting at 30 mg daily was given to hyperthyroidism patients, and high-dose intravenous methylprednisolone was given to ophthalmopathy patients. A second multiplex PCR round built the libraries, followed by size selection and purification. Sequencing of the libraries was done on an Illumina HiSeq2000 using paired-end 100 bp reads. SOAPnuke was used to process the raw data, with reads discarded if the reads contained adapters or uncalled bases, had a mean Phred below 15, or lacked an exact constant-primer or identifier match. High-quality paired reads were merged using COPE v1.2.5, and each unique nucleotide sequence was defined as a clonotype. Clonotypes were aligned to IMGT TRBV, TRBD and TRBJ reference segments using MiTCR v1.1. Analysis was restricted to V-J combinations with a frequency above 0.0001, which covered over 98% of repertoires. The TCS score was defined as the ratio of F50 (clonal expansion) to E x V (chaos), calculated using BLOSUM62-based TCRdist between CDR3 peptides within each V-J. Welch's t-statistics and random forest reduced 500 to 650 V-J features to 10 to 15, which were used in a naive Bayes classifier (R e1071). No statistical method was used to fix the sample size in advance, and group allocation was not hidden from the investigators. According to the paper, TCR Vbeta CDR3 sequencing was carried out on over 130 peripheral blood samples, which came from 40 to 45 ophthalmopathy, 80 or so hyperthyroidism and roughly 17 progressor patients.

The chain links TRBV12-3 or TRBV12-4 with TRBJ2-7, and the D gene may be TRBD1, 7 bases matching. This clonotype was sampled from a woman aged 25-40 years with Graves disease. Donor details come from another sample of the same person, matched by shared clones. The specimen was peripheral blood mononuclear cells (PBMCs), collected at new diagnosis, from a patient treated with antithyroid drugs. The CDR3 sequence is CASRRQGGGAYEQYF. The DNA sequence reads TGTGCCAGCAGGCGACAGGGCGGAGGGGCTTACGAGCAGTACTTC.